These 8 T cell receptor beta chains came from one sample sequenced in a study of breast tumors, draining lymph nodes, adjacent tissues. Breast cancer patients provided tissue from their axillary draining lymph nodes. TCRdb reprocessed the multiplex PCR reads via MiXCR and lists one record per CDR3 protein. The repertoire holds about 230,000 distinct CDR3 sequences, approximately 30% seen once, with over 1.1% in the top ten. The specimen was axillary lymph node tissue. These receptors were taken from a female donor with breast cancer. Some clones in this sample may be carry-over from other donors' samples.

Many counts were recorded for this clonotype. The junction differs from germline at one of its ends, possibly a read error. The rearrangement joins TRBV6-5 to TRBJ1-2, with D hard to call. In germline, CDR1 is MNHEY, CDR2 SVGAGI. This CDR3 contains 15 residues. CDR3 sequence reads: CASGYSEAGSYGYTF. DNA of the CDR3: TGTGCCAGCGGTTACTCCGAGGCCGGGAGCTATGGCTACACCTTC.

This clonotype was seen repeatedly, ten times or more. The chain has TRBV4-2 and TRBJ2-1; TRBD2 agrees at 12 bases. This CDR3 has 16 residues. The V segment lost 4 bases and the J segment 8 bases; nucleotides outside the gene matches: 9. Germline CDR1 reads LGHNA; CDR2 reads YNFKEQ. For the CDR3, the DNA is TGTGCCAGCAGCCTTGGACTAGCGGGAAGCCGGGATGAGCAGTTCTTC. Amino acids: CASSLGLAGSRDEQFF.

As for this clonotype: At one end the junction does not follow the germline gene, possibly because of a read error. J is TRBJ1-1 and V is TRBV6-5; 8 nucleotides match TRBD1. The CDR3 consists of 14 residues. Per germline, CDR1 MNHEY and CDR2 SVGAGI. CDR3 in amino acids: CASSQGAGGTEAVF. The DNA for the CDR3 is TGTGCCAGCAGCCAGGGGGCAGGTGGCACTGAAGCTGTCTTT.

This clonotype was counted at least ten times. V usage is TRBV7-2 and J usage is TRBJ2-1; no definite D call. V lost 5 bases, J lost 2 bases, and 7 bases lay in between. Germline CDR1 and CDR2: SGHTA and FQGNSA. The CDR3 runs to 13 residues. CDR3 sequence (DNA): TGTGCCAGCAGCGCGACCCCCTACAATGAGCAGTTCTTC. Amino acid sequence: CASSATPYNEQFF. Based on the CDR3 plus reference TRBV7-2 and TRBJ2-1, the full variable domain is GAGVSQSPSNKVTEKGKDVELRCDPISGHTALYWYRQSLGQGLEFLIYFQGNSAPDKSGLPSDRFSAERTGGSVSTLTIQRTQQEDSAVYLCASSATPYNEQFFGPGTRLTVL.

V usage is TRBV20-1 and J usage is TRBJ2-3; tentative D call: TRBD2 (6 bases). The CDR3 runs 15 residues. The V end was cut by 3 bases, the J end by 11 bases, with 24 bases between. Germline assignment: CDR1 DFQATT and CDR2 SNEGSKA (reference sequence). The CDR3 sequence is CSASPGLDLINEQYF. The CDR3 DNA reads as TGCAGTGCTAGCCCGGGACTCGACCTTATCAATGAGCAGTATTTT.

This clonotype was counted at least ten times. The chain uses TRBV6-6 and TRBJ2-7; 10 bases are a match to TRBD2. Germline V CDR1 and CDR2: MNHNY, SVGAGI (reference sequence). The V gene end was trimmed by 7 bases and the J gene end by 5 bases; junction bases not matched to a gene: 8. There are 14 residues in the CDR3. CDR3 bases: TGTGCCAGCACCCAGCGGGAGGGTGCCAACGAGCAGTACTTC. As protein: CASTQREGANEQYF.

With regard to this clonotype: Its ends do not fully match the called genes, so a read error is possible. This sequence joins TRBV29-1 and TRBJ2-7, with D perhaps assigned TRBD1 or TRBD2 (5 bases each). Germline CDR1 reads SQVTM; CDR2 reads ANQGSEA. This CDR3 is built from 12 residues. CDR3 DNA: TGCAGTGTTGGGGACGGCCGCTACGAGCAGTACTTC. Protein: CSVGDGRYEQYF.

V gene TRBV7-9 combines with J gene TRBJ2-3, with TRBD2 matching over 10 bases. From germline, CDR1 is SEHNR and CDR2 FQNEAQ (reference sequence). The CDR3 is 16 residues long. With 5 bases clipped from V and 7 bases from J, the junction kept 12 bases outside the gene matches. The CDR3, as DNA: TGTGCCAGCAGCCATGTTAAGAGCGGGAGGGGAAATACGCAGTATTTT. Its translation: CASSHVKSGRGNTQYF.